One and the same sample provided the 20 T cell receptor beta chains below, sequenced in a study of shared clonotypes between healthy human individuals. The assay was immunoSEQ multiplex PCR, and TCRdb's table has in-frame clones only and misses some. The data show approximately 500,000 clones, roughly 95% seen once. Sequenced material: naive CD4+ T cells sorted from blood. Subset in this sample: CD45RA+ positively selected. Source of these receptors: a woman aged 25 to 39 in good health.

The chain employs TRBV5-6 and TRBJ1-5, with D tentatively TRBD1 (6 bases). CDR1 and CDR2 from the germline V gene are SGHDT and YYEEEE. The CDR3 is 14 amino acids. V gave up 4 bases and J gave up 5 bases, with 13 bases separating them. As DNA, the CDR3 is TGTGCCAGCAGCCTAAGGACAGCAGATCAGCCCCAGCATTTT. Translating gives CASSLRTADQPQHF. The complete variable domain, with remaining parts taken from reference TRBV5-6 and TRBJ1-5, reads DAGVTQSPTHLIKTRGQQVTLRCSPKSGHDTVSWYQQALGQGPQFIFQYYEEEERQRGNFPDRFSGHQFPNYSSELNVNALLLGDSALYLCASSLRTADQPQHFGDGTRLSIL.

This clone occurred once. The rearrangement uses TRBV10-1 and TRBJ2-3; perhaps TRBD1 as D (6 bases). The germline V gene has CDR1 WNHNN and CDR2 SYGVQD (reference sequence). The V end was cut by 5 bases, the J end by 9 bases, with 15 bases between. CDR3 length equals 13 residues. The CDR3 DNA is TGCGCCAGCAGTTTGACAGGATTCGGCACGCAGTATTTT. It translates to CASSLTGFGTQYF.

The chain links TRBV5-5 to TRBJ2-7, with 7 bases fitting TRBD1. V was pared by 5 bases and J by 3 bases, with 2 bases of the junction left unmatched. This CDR3 region has 12 residues. Germline values: CDR1 SGHKS, CDR2 YYEKEE (reference sequence). CDR3 nucleotide sequence: TGTGCCAGCAGGGCAGGGGGCTACGAGCAGTACTTC. Its protein is CASRAGGYEQYF.

V usage is TRBV5-6 and J usage is TRBJ1-2; D possibly corresponds to TRBD1 (5 bases). CDR1 SGHDT and CDR2 YYEEEE come from the germline V gene. Trimming took 0 bases from V and 7 from J, leaving 10 bases between them. The length of the CDR3 is 13 residues. Here the CDR3 reads CASSLVGGFGYTF. In DNA form, the CDR3 reads TGTGCCAGCAGCTTGGTTGGGGGGTTTGGCTACACCTTC.

Notes on this clone: The junction departs from the called germline gene at one end, perhaps through a read error. The V and J genes are TRBV15 and TRBJ2-7, with D possibly matching TRBD2 (5 bases). The CDR3 consists of 14 residues. Germline V gives CDR1 LNHNV, CDR2 YYDKDF (reference sequence). As DNA, the CDR3 is TGTGCCACCAGCGGAGAGGGTCACGACTACGAGCAGTACTTC. Translating it yields CATSGEGHDYEQYF.

This clone showed up just once. CDR3 protein: CASSRPGTGGDEQFF. As DNA, the CDR3 is TGTGCCAGCAGTCGTCCCGGGACAGGGGGCGATGAGCAGTTCTTC. This chain connects TRBV28 to TRBJ2-1; 12 bases match TRBD1. CDR1 is MDHEN and CDR2 is SYDVKM in the germline V gene. The CDR3 is 15 amino acids. The junction had 7 bases not matched to a gene; V was cut back by 5 bases and J by 8 bases.

The V and J genes are TRBV27 and TRBJ1-5; D is unclear. Germline CDR1 and CDR2: MNHEY and SMNVEV (reference sequence). The CDR3 consists of 15 residues. V lost 4 bases and J lost 2, with 12 bases in between. The CDR3 reads CASSSGVEGNQPQHF. Here the CDR3 DNA reads TGTGCCAGCAGTTCCGGGGTGGAGGGCAATCAGCCCCAGCATTTT.

The rearrangement joins TRBV6-5 to TRBJ1-6; D call uncertain. Trimming removed 4 bases from V and 8 bases from J, with 15 bases in between. CDR3 length: 15 amino acids. Germline V gene lookup returns CDR1 MNHEY and CDR2 SVGAGI. DNA for the CDR3: TGTGCCAGCAGTTCGCGGGTCTTCGAAGATTCACCCCTCCACTTT. It codes for CASSSRVFEDSPLHF.

The V call is TRBV29-1, the J call TRBJ2-5; 11 bases are shared with TRBD2. The V gene's germline CDR1 is SQVTM and CDR2 ANQGSEA. There are 14 residues in the CDR3. With V trimmed by 7 bases and J by 3 bases, 7 bases remained unmatched. The CDR3 loop is CSARSLAGEETQYF. The CDR3 DNA reads as TGCAGCGCCCGGTCACTAGCGGGAGAAGAGACCCAGTACTTC. The variable domain in full, with the rest retrieved from reference TRBV29-1 and TRBJ2-5, is SAVISQKPSRDICQRGTSLTIQCQVDSQVTMMFWYRQQPGQSLTLIATANQGSEATYESGFVIDKFPISRPNLTFSTLTVSNMSPEDSSIYLCSARSLAGEETQYFGPGTRLLVL.

The chain has TRBV5-1 and TRBJ2-1, with 7 nucleotides matching TRBD2. V dropped 4 bases and J dropped 16; count of bases not matched to a gene: 11. Germline V gives CDR1 SGHRS, CDR2 YFSETQ. The CDR3 has 12 residues. The CDR3 sequence: CASSRTGGEEFF. CDR3 in DNA: TGCGCCAGCAGCAGGACGGGAGGCGAAGAATTCTTC.

This chain uses TRBV5-1 with TRBJ2-2, with a tentative D call TRBD1 (6 bases). V was clipped by 0 bases and J by 5 bases, with 8 bases between them. Germline V CDR1 and CDR2: SGHRS, YFSETQ. This CDR3 is 14 amino acids long. The CDR3 DNA sequence: TGCGCCAGCAGCTTGGAGGGGGTAACCGGGGAGCTGTTTTTT. This gives the protein CASSLEGVTGELFF.

The V call is TRBV5-4, the J call TRBJ2-7, with 9 bases lining up with TRBD2. The CDR3 length is 15 residues. CDR1 is SGHNT, CDR2 YYREEE, per germline (reference sequence). V lost 5 bases to trimming and J lost 0 bases; unmatched junction nucleotides: 6. The CDR3 here is CASRLGLAASYEQYF. Written as DNA, the CDR3 is TGTGCCAGCAGACTGGGACTAGCAGCCTCCTACGAGCAGTACTTC.

V gene TRBV7-6 combines with J gene TRBJ2-3, with 8 bases that match TRBD1. With V trimmed by 2 bases and J by 5 bases, 6 bases remained unmatched. CDR3 length equals 15 residues. Germline-derived CDR1 and CDR2 are SGHVS and FNYEAQ. The CDR3 region has the DNA TGTGCCAGCAGCTTAAACAGGGGGGACATAGATACGCAGTATTTT. As protein: CASSLNRGDIDTQYF.

This clone was counted once. The genes are TRBV5-4 and TRBJ2-3; unclear D gene. V gave up 0 bases and J gave up 2 bases, with 10 bases separating them. Germline V lookup: CDR1 SGHNT, CDR2 YYREEE (reference sequence). The CDR3 totals 15 residues. The CDR3 region has the DNA TGTGCCAGCAGCTTGGACACCTACGCCACAGATACGCAGTATTTT. Amino acids: CASSLDTYATDTQYF.

The chain employs TRBV7-2 and TRBJ2-2; D unclear. This CDR3 spans 15 amino acids. V was pared by 6 bases and J by 8 bases, with 19 bases between. The V gene's germline CDR1 is SGHTA and CDR2 FQGNSA. The CDR3 DNA is TGTGCCAGCAGTCATAGTGTGGGATCAGGAGGGGAGCTGTTTTTT. Protein: CASSHSVGSGGELFF.

This clone has a handful of counts. The chain joins TRBV19 to TRBJ2-4, with D hard to call. In germline, CDR1 is LNHDA, CDR2 SQIVND (reference sequence). CDR3 length: 15 amino acids. V was pared by 3 bases and J by 9 bases, with 18 bases between. The CDR3 coding sequence is TGTGCCAGTAGTATCCAGGTTGCTGCTTGGAGCATTCAGTACTTC. Protein: CASSIQVAAWSIQYF.

The chain joins TRBV30 to TRBJ1-2, with D perhaps TRBD1 (6 bases). CDR1 is GTSNPN, CDR2 SVGIG, per germline (reference sequence). Trimming took off 2 bases at V and 8 bases at J, with 18 bases between the two ends. The CDR3 covers 14 residues. The CDR3 region is CAWSIGGRLGGYTF. In DNA form, the CDR3 reads TGTGCCTGGAGTATAGGGGGGCGTCTAGGCGGCTACACCTTC.

V and J are TRBV6-1 and TRBJ1-4, with TRBD1 matching 7 bases. The V gene's germline CDR1 is MNHNS and CDR2 SASEGT. The CDR3 has 13 amino acids. Losses at the gene ends were 8 bases for V and 5 bases for J; bases not matched to a gene: 5. The CDR3: CASSTGVNEKLFF. The CDR3 DNA sequence: TGTGCCAGCTCCACAGGGGTCAATGAAAAACTGTTTTTT.

The chain has TRBV28 and TRBJ2-7, with TRBD2 as a possible D gene (5 bases). Germline lookup yields CDR1 MDHEN and CDR2 SYDVKM. V was pared by 2 bases and J by 4 bases, with 15 bases between. This CDR3 is 15 amino acids long. DNA for the CDR3: TGTGCCAGCAGTTTACGGGGTAATCCCCCTTACGAGCAGTACTTC. It codes for CASSLRGNPPYEQYF.

The chain joins TRBV7-9 to TRBJ1-2; D uncertain. The CDR3 consists of 12 residues. The V and J ends lost 1 base and 6 bases respectively, with 6 bases between them. Germline V gene lookup returns CDR1 SEHNR and CDR2 FQNEAQ (reference sequence). In nucleotides, the CDR3 is TGTGCCAGCAGCTTAGTAATAGATGGCTACACCTTC. Its protein product is CASSLVIDGYTF.